Sequencing of this T cell receptor (beta chain) was carried out in a study of PD-1 blockade in classical Hodgkin lymphoma. As for the study in general: Patients were treated with nivolumab at 3 mg/kg, and this was given intravenously every 2 weeks. General study points: Reported baseline diversity: healthy donors highest, relapsed/refractory patients lowest. Before treatment, complete responders showed about the same diversity as newly diagnosed patients. CD4+ TCR diversity, unlike CD8+, climbed significantly by C4D1.

As to this clone: Its antigen remains unknown.

Relapse after autologous stem cell transplantation occurred in every patient, and brentuximab vedotin exposure varied. The length of the CDR3 is 13 residues. The V end lost 4 bases, the J end lost 5 bases, and 12 bases lay between the germline ends. Per the germline V gene, CDR1 is SGHRS and CDR2 is YFSETQ. Sequencing used immunoSEQ multiplex PCR; TCRdb keeps in-frame clones, though not all of them. The data hold more than 14,000 clones, with less than 70% observed a single time. The chain joins TRBV5-1 to TRBJ2-5; D tentatively reads TRBD1 or TRBD2 (5 bases each). Here the sequenced sample was peripheral blood mononuclear cells (PBMCs), taken at baseline. The receptor comes from a human donor with classical Hodgkin lymphoma. CDR3 in DNA: TGCGCCAGCAGCCCCGGGACGCGGGAGACCCAGTACTTC. This codes for CASSPGTRETQYF.